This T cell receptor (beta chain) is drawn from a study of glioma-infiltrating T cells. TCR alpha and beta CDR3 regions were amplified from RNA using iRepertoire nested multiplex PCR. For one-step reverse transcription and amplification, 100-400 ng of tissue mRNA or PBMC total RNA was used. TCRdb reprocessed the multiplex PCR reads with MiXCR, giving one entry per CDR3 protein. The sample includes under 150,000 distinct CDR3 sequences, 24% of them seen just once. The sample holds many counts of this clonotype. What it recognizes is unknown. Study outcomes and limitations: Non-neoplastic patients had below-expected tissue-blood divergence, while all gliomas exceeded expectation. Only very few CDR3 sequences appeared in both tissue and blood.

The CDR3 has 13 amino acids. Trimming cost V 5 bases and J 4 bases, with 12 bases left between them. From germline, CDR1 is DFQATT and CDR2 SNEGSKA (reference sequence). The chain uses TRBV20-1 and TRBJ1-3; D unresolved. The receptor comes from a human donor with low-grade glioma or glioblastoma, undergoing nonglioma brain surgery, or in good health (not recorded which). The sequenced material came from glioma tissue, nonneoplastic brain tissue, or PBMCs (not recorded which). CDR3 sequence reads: CSARTVLGNTIYF. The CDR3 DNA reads TGCAGTGCTCGGACTGTATTAGGAAACACCATATATTTT.